Following are 18 T cell receptor beta chains from one sample sequenced in a study of CD8+ T cells in alopecia areata. Extracted RNA was reverse transcribed into cDNA, the sequencing template. Data came from immunoSEQ multiplex PCR; TCRdb stores just in-frame clones and leaves some out. This sample carries more than 250,000 clones, none of them present only once. Sorting used CD4, CD8alpha, NKG2D, NKG2ACE and other markers on pooled cutaneous lymph node cells. Material for sequencing was CD4+ T cells sorted from a lymph node. The source of these receptors is a C3H/HeJ mouse with alopecia areata. For the strain, the MHC haplotype given is H2-k.

The sample holds a few counts of this clone. Gene names are mouse gene names. The read ends 4 residues early relative to the CDR3; the germline J gene fills the gap. The chain employs TRBV1 and TRBJ1-2; 8 bases match TRBD1. With 1 base clipped from V and 4 bases from J, the junction kept 5 bases outside the gene matches. The CDR3 sequence is 15 residues long. CDR1 is NSQYPW and CDR2 is LRSPGD in the germline V gene (reference sequence). Incomplete CDR3 DNA: TGCACCTGCAGTGCAGTGACAGGGGTTGGCTCC. It translates to CTCSAVTGVGS. The entire CDR3 sequence reads CTCSAVTGVGSDYTF.

With regard to this clone: Here the gene names and germline are mouse. The observed sequence ends 4 residues before the CDR3 terminus, with the missing tail filled in from the germline J gene. The chain combines TRBV13-1 with TRBJ2-3; TRBD1 aligns across 8 bases. CDR1 is NSHNY and CDR2 is SYGAGN in the germline V gene. V dropped 1 base and J dropped 0; count of bases not matched to a gene: 4. This CDR3 has 16 residues. The CDR3 bases that were read are TGTGCCAGCAGTGATCCGGGACAGGAGAGTGCAGAA. It translates to CASSDPGQESAE. The full CDR3 protein is CASSDPGQESAETLYF.

As concerns this clone: Gene names are the mouse ones. The CDR3 end lies 4 residues beyond the end of the read and is filled in from the germline J gene. Different DNA sequences within this sample yield the same CDR3. This rearrangement joins TRBV13-2 to TRBJ2-5; 9 bases fit TRBD2. CDR3 length equals 13 residues. Germline V CDR1 and CDR2: NNHNN, SYGAGS (reference sequence). The sequenced CDR3 bases are TGTGCCAGCGGTGGACTGGGGGAAGAC. It codes for CASGGLGED. In full, the CDR3 reads CASGGLGEDTQYF.

Concerning this clone: The germline and genes are mouse ones. The read ends 4 residues before the CDR3 terminus; that terminus is restored from the germline J gene. V gene TRBV31 combines with J gene TRBJ1-1; a weak D match, TRBD1 (6 bases). Germline loops: CDR1 GKSSPN, CDR2 SITVG. The CDR3 is 14 amino acids. The germline V and J ends were trimmed by 1 base and 0 bases, with 9 bases remaining between them. The CDR3 DNA, read in part, is TGTGCCTGGAGTCGGGGACACGCAAACACA. Its translation is CAWSRGHANT. The entire CDR3 protein is CAWSRGHANTEVFF.

On this clone itself: The genes and germline here are from mouse. The read terminates 4 residues before the CDR3 end, so the remaining end is supplied by the germline J gene. At the DNA level, this CDR3 is encoded by other sequences in the same sample as well. This sequence joins TRBV19 and TRBJ2-3; TRBD2 matches 8 bases. CDR1 FNHDT and CDR2 SITEND come from the germline V gene (reference sequence). Germline trimming cut 1 base from V and 0 bases from J; bases unmatched to any gene: 4. This CDR3 contains 16 residues. CDR3 bases read: TGTGCCAGCAGTATATTGGGGGGGTCTAGTGCAGAA. This sequence encodes CASSILGGSSAE. The complete CDR3 protein is CASSILGGSSAETLYF.

This clone was counted a few times. Gene names denote mouse genes. The CDR3 extends 4 residues past the end of the read, so its final part is completed from the germline J gene. The rearrangement links TRBV19 to TRBJ1-1, with TRBD1 matching 10 bases. Trimming cost V 9 bases and J 4 bases; bases outside gene matches: 3. This CDR3 spans 12 amino acids. The germline V gene encodes CDR1 FNHDT and CDR2 SITEND (reference sequence). CDR3 DNA (partial): TGTGCCACCGGGGACAGGGGCACA. It encodes CATGDRGT. The full CDR3 is CATGDRGTEVFF.

This clone turned up a few times. Genes here carry mouse names. The read terminates 4 residues ahead of where the CDR3 ends, so the germline J gene completes it. J is TRBJ2-3 and V is TRBV31; 10 bases agree with TRBD1. Germline assignment: CDR1 GKSSPN and CDR2 SITVG. V was pared by 1 base and J by 2 bases, with 3 bases of the junction left unmatched. This CDR3 comprises 15 residues. CDR3: CAWSQTGGPAETLYF. The covered CDR3 bases are TGTGCCTGGAGTCAGACAGGGGGCCCTGCAGAA. The full variable domain, with the rest looked up from reference TRBV31 and TRBJ2-3, is AQTIHQWPVAEIKAVGSPLSLGCTIKGKSSPNLYWYWQATGGTLQQLFYSITVGQVESVVQLNLSASRPKDDQFILSTEKLLLSHSGFYLCAWSQTGGPAETLYFGSGTRLTVL.

This clone has more than one count but fewer than ten. Gene names and germline refer to mouse. The read ends 4 residues early relative to the CDR3; the germline J gene fills the gap. The rearrangement links TRBV1 to TRBJ1-2; 8 bases fit TRBD1. V lost 0 bases, J lost 4 bases, and 4 bases stayed unmatched. The CDR3 is 15 amino acids. The germline CDR1 and CDR2 sequences are NSQYPW and LRSPGD (reference sequence). The DNA read from the CDR3 is TGCACCTGCAGTGCAGATTCAGGGGGCGGCTCC. This codes for CTCSADSGGGS. The entire CDR3 protein reads CTCSADSGGGSDYTF.

Remarks on this clone: Each gene name is a mouse one. The read is 4 residues too short to cover the CDR3 end, so that end is filled in from the germline J gene. The chain is built from TRBV13-2 and TRBJ2-7; the match to TRBD1 covers 12 bases. In germline, CDR1 is NNHNN, CDR2 SYGAGS (reference sequence). CDR3 length equals 15 residues. The sequenced part of the CDR3 DNA is TGTGCCAGCGGTGATCCGGGACAGGGGGCTTAT. Its protein is CASGDPGQGAY. The whole CDR3 protein is CASGDPGQGAYEQYF.

In regard to this clone: The genes and germline here are from mouse. The CDR3 end falls 3 residues outside the read, so it is completed with the germline J gene. This chain connects TRBV5 to TRBJ1-6, with TRBD1 matching 7 bases. TRBJ1-6 falls under the ORF class, with uncertain function. The length of the CDR3 is 15 residues. Germline V lookup: CDR1 LGHNA, CDR2 YNLKQL (reference sequence). V shed 2 bases, J shed 5 bases, and the junction held 3 bases outside the gene matches. The covered CDR3 bases are TGTGCCAGCAGCCAAACCACAGGGGATAATTCGCCC. It is translated as CASSQTTGDNSP. The complete CDR3 sequence is CASSQTTGDNSPLYF.

This clone occurred a few times. Gene names are mouse gene names. The chain's CDR3 is CTCSADTWGGRAETLYF. The sequenced CDR3 bases are TGCACCTGCAGTGCAGACACCTGGGGGGGCCGTGCAGAA. V and J are TRBV1 and TRBJ2-3; 10 nucleotides agree with TRBD2. The observed sequence ends 4 residues before the CDR3 terminus, with the missing tail filled in from the germline J gene. The CDR3 length is 17 residues. Trimming removed 0 bases from V and 1 base from J; junction bases left unmatched: 4. CDR1 and CDR2 from the germline V gene are NSQYPW and LRSPGD (reference sequence).

With respect to this clone: Gene names follow the mouse nomenclature. The DNA ends 4 residues before the CDR3 does, and the rest of the CDR3 is filled in from the germline J gene. The V and J genes are TRBV1 and TRBJ2-5, with 7 bases lining up with TRBD1. This CDR3 spans 15 amino acids. Germline CDR1 and CDR2: NSQYPW and LRSPGD (reference sequence). V lost 4 bases, J lost 0 bases, and 4 bases stayed unmatched. The DNA read from the CDR3 is TGCACCTGCAGTGGCCGGGACAGTAACCAAGAC. Encoded protein: CTCSGRDSNQD. The whole CDR3 is CTCSGRDSNQDTQYF.

This clone was detected only a few times. Gene labels here are mouse ones. The CDR3 end is not reached by the read, which stops 4 residues before it; the germline J gene fills it in. J is TRBJ2-7 and V is TRBV13-3; 12 nucleotides match TRBD2. This CDR3 is 14 amino acids long. Germline lookup yields CDR1 NNHDY and CDR2 SYVADS. The trim removed 5 bases at V and 3 bases at J, leaving 3 bases unmatched. The CDR3 protein is CASRGDWGDYEQYF. The CDR3 bases that were read are TGTGCCAGCAGGGGGGACTGGGGGGACTAT.

Worth noting for this clone: The gene names given are mouse names. Coverage ceases 4 residues before the CDR3 finishes, and the germline J gene fills in the end. The same CDR3 arises from other DNA sequences in this sample as well. The chain carries TRBV19 and TRBJ2-3, with 9 bases identical to TRBD2. The CDR3 is made up of 14 amino acids. After removal of 1 base from V and 3 bases from J, the junction contained 0 bases not matched to a gene. Germline CDR1 and CDR2: FNHDT and SITEND (reference sequence). This chain's CDR3 is CASSITGGAETLYF. CDR3 bases read: TGTGCCAGCAGTATAACTGGGGGGGCAGAA.

There are many counts of this clone. Any gene name here is a mouse gene name. The read ends 4 residues before the CDR3 terminus; that terminus is restored from the germline J gene. This chain uses TRBV1 with TRBJ2-5; D may be TRBD1 (5 bases). This CDR3 is built from 12 residues. V was clipped by 4 bases and J by 3 bases, with 5 bases between them. Germline CDR1 reads NSQYPW; CDR2 reads LRSPGD (reference sequence). The CDR3 is CTCSGQQDTQYF. CDR3 DNA, as far as it was read: TGCACCTGCAGTGGACAGCAAGAC.

This clone has only a few counts. Each gene name is a mouse one. The read terminates 4 residues ahead of where the CDR3 ends, so the germline J gene completes it. The gene calls are TRBV1 and TRBJ2-3, with 10 bases matching TRBD2. The germline V gene encodes CDR1 NSQYPW and CDR2 LRSPGD (reference sequence). This CDR3 is 17 amino acids long. With V trimmed by 3 bases and J by 0 bases, 6 bases remained unmatched. Partial CDR3 DNA: TGCACCTGCAGTGCCCCCGGGACTGGGGTTAGTGCAGAA. Encoded protein: CTCSAPGTGVSAE. The whole CDR3 sequence reads CTCSAPGTGVSAETLYF.

This clone was observed at least ten times. Any gene name here is a mouse gene name. The read halts 4 residues ahead of the CDR3 end, with the missing end drawn from the germline J gene. The sample contains more than one DNA sequence encoding this CDR3. The chain combines TRBV13-1 with TRBJ1-1; 9 bases line up with TRBD1. The V gene end was trimmed by 2 bases and the J gene end by 1 base; junction bases not matched to a gene: 0. The CDR3 contains 14 residues. The germline V gene encodes CDR1 NSHNY and CDR2 SYGAGN. The chain's CDR3 is CASSEGQGNTEVFF. Partial CDR3 DNA: TGTGCCAGCAGTGAGGGACAGGGAAACACA.

On this clone itself: Gene names are mouse gene names. Read coverage stops 4 residues before the CDR3 terminus; the germline J gene supplies the remainder. This chain links TRBV5 with TRBJ1-2; possibly TRBD1 for D (5 bases). Trimming pared 0 bases from V and 4 bases from J, leaving 9 bases between. This CDR3 is 14 amino acids long. CDR1 is LGHNA, CDR2 YNLKQL, per germline (reference sequence). This chain's CDR3 is CASSQDREISDYTF. CDR3 DNA (partial): TGTGCCAGCAGCCAAGACAGGGAGATCTCC.